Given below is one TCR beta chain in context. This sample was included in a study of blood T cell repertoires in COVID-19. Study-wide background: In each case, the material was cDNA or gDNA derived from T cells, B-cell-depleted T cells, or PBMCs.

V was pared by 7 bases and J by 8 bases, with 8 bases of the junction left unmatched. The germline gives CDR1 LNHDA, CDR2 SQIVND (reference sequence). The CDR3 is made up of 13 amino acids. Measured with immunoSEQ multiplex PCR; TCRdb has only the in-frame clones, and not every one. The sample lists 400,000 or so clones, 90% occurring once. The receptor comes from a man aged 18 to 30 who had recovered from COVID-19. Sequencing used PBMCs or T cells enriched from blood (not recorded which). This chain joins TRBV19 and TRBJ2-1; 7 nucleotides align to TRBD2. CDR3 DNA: TGTGCCAGTAAAATGGGGGGGGTGGATGAGCAGTTCTTC. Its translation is CASKMGGVDEQFF.